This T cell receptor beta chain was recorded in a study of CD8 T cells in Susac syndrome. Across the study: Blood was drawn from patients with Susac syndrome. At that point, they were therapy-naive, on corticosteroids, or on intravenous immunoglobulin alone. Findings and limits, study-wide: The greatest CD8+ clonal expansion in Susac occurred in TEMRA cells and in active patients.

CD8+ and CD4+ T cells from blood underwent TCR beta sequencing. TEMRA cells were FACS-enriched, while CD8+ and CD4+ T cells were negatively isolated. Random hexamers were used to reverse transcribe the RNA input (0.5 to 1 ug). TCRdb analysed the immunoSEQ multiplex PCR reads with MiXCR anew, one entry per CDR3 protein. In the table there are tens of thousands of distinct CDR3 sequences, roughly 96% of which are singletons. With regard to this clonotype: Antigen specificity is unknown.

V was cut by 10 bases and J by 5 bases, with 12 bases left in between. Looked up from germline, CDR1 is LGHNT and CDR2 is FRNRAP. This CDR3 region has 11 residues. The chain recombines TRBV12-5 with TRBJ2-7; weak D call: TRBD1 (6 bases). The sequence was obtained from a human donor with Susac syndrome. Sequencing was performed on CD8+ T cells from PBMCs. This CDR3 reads CATLQGDEQYF. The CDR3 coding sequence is TGTGCTACCCTACAGGGAGACGAGCAGTACTTC.